Shown below are 9 T cell receptor beta chains from a single sample sequenced in a study of identical twins (dated by TCRdb to 2016 to 2017). The library was generated by 5' RACE. Sequencing was carried out with an Illumina HiSeq 2000. TCRdb ran its own pipeline on the public reads, namely fastp trimming at Q25 and MiXCR clone calling, and kept in-frame beta chains. Rows with a matching CDR3 protein are joined into one entry that keeps the most common DNA and genes. The sample table contains some 1,600,000 distinct CDR3 sequences; only one count was recorded for under 35% of them. The biggest ten clones account for more than 0.25% of the sample. Source material: cord blood. Receptors were obtained from a newborn girl in good health.

The V and J genes are TRBV7-2 and TRBJ2-1, with D possibly TRBD1 on 5 matching bases. The CDR3 consists of 13 residues. The germline V and J ends were trimmed by 5 bases and 15 bases, with 20 bases remaining between them. CDR1 SGHTA and CDR2 FQGNSA come from the germline V gene. The CDR3 reads CASSPQWGGSRFF. In nucleotides, the CDR3 is TGTGCCAGCAGCCCCCAGTGGGGCGGCTCCAGGTTCTTC.

This clonotype was seen at least ten times. The chain carries TRBV5-1 and TRBJ2-1, with 9 bases that match TRBD2. The CDR3 spans 16 residues. Germline V gene data show CDR1 as SGHRS and CDR2 as YFSETQ. The V gene end was trimmed by 5 bases and the J gene end by 7 bases; junction bases not matched to a gene: 13. This CDR3 reads CASRFLAGSFENEQFF. Written as DNA, the CDR3 is TGCGCCAGCAGGTTCCTAGCGGGATCTTTCGAGAATGAGCAGTTCTTC.

This clonotype was picked up one time. This chain joins TRBV7-2 and TRBJ2-3; D is perhaps TRBD2 (6 bases). The CDR3 has 19 residues. CDR1 SGHTA and CDR2 FQGNSA come from the germline V gene. V was shortened by 2 bases and J by 1 base, with 22 bases between the two germline ends. Written as DNA, the CDR3 is TGTGCCAGCAGCTTAAGGCGCTGGTCGGGAGCGAGTGGCACAGATACGCAGTATTTT. Translating it yields CASSLRRWSGASGTDTQYF.

The chain recombines TRBV27 with TRBJ1-4, with 7 nucleotides matching TRBD1. The CDR3 covers 15 residues. The germline V gene has CDR1 MNHEY and CDR2 SMNVEV (reference sequence). V shed 5 bases and J 6 bases; nucleotides not matched to a gene: 9. The chain's CDR3 is CASSMRTGIYEKLFF. The CDR3 DNA is TGTGCCAGCAGTATGCGGACAGGAATTTATGAAAAACTGTTTTTT.

This rearrangement joins TRBV5-1 to TRBJ2-5, with a possible D match to TRBD2 (6 bases). Germline V CDR1 and CDR2: SGHRS, YFSETQ. The CDR3 covers 14 residues. V was shortened by 5 bases and J by 3 bases, with 14 bases between the two germline ends. CDR3 amino acids: CASRSGLLKETQYF. The CDR3 region has the DNA TGCGCCAGCAGAAGCGGGCTCCTAAAAGAGACCCAGTACTTC.

For this clonotype: Germline is not matched at one junction end, which may reflect a read error. The chain has TRBV12-3 or TRBV12-4 and TRBJ2-7; D possibly matches TRBD1 or TRBD2 (5 bases each). The CDR3 totals 16 residues. CDR3 sequence (DNA): TGTGTCAGCAGTTTAGAGGGGATGGTTAGCTCCTACGAGCAGTACTTC. It specifies CVSSLEGMVSSYEQYF.

The rearrangement uses TRBV4-2 and TRBJ2-3, with TRBD2 identical over 7 bases. The CDR3 has 13 amino acids. CDR1 and CDR2 from the germline V gene are LGHNA and YNFKEQ. The V gene end was trimmed by 5 bases and the J gene end by 6 bases; junction bases not matched to a gene: 5. For the CDR3, the DNA is TGTGCCAGCAGCGAAAGCGGGGAGGATACGCAGTATTTT. Translating it yields CASSESGEDTQYF.

This chain connects TRBV14 to TRBJ2-1, with D tentatively TRBD1 or TRBD2 (6 bases each). The V and J ends lost 1 base and 2 bases respectively, with 12 bases between them. The germline V gene encodes CDR1 SGHDN and CDR2 FVKESK. This CDR3 region has 16 residues. Here the CDR3 DNA reads TGTGCCAGCAGCCAAGGGGGGCGGGGACCCTACAATGAGCAGTTCTTC. Its protein product is CASSQGGRGPYNEQFF.

V usage is TRBV6-5 and J usage is TRBJ2-6; D call uncertain. Looked up from germline, CDR1 is MNHEY and CDR2 is SVGAGI. This CDR3 is built from 16 residues. The V end was cut by 0 bases, the J end by 0 bases, with 6 bases between. The CDR3 DNA reads as TGTGCCAGCAGTTACTCCGTGAGCTCTGGGGCCAACGTCCTGACTTTC. Translating gives CASSYSVSSGANVLTF.